Following are 15 T cell receptor beta chains from one sample sequenced in a study of cytomegalovirus exposure and HLA in healthy donors. Researchers ran the PCR with 60 Vbeta and 13 Jbeta primers. Only in-frame clones appear in the TCRdb table, and some are missing; sequencing was by immunoSEQ multiplex PCR. Seen here are 75,000 to 95,000 clones, 69% observed once, and the top ten hold around 2.5%. Sequences were obtained from PBMCs. The receptor set was obtained from a man in his fifties in good health and CMV-seronegative.

V usage is TRBV5-1 and J usage is TRBJ2-7; 8 nucleotides align to TRBD1. J was trimmed by 7 bases and V by 0 bases; bases with no gene match: 12. Germline V gene lookup returns CDR1 SGHRS and CDR2 YFSETQ. This CDR3 is built from 16 residues. This CDR3 is CASSLEGQAAAGEQYF. CDR3 coding DNA: TGCGCCAGCAGCTTGGAGGGACAGGCTGCGGCTGGGGAGCAGTACTTC.

This chain uses TRBV7-2 with TRBJ2-2; 7 bases map to TRBD2. The germline V gene has CDR1 SGHTA and CDR2 FQGNSA. Trimming took 2 bases from V and 11 from J; bases not matched to a gene: 14. This CDR3 is built from 16 residues. DNA of the CDR3: TGTGCCAGCAGCTTATCCGGGGGGTATTCAACCTCTGAGCTGTTTTTT. Its protein product is CASSLSGGYSTSELFF. Filled out from reference TRBV7-2 and TRBJ2-2, the complete variable domain reads GAGVSQSPSNKVTEKGKDVELRCDPISGHTALYWYRQSLGQGLEFLIYFQGNSAPDKSGLPSDRFSAERTGGSVSTLTIQRTQQEDSAVYLCASSLSGGYSTSELFFGEGSRLTVL.

The rearrangement joins TRBV9 to TRBJ2-7, with 10 bases aligning to TRBD2. There are 15 residues in the CDR3. From germline, CDR1 is SGDLS and CDR2 YYNGEE. J lost 3 bases, V lost 2 bases, and 5 bases had no gene match. The CDR3 DNA is TGTGCCAGCAGCGTCAGCGGGGGGGCGGTCTACGAGCAGTACTTC. Translation gives CASSVSGGAVYEQYF.

The chain recombines TRBV6-1 with TRBJ1-4, with 8 bases aligning to TRBD1. Unmatched junction bases numbered 6, after V lost 4 bases and J lost 8 bases. The CDR3 is made up of 14 amino acids. In germline, CDR1 is MNHNS, CDR2 SASEGT. CDR3 DNA sequence: TGTGCCAGCAGTGGAGACAGGGGTGAAGAAAAACTGTTTTTT. Translated, it gives CASSGDRGEEKLFF.

The chain couples TRBV18 to TRBJ2-7, with D tentatively TRBD2 (7 bases). There are 15 residues in the CDR3. V lost 4 bases and J lost 5, with 18 bases in between. Germline CDR1 KGHSH, CDR2 LQKENI. The CDR3 spells CASSRGGRELNEQYV. CDR3 sequence (DNA): TGTGCCAGCTCACGAGGGGGGCGGGAGCTTAACGAGCAGTACGTC.

The chain combines TRBV28 with TRBJ2-7; 10 nucleotides match TRBD2. The CDR3 has 17 residues. Trimming cost V 4 bases and J 8 bases; bases outside gene matches: 17. CDR1 and CDR2 from the germline V gene are MDHEN and SYDVKM. As DNA, the CDR3 is TGTGCCAGCAGTTACCCCGGGGAGGGCTTAGCGGGGGGCAAGCAGTACTTC. Translating it yields CASSYPGEGLAGGKQYF.

The CDR3 reads CASRLQGSEKLFF. The CDR3 DNA follows: TGTGCAAGTCGCCTACAGGGAAGCGAAAAACTGTTTTTT. The chain has TRBV12-2 and TRBJ1-4; TRBD1, as called in the table, went unchecked against the DNA. TRBV12-2 is a pseudogene segment. CDR3 length equals 13 residues.

The chain links TRBV7-2 to TRBJ2-5; the D is unclear. V was cut by 5 bases and J by 5 bases, with 9 bases left in between. This CDR3 comprises 12 residues. The germline V gene has CDR1 SGHTA and CDR2 FQGNSA. CDR3: CASSPYSETQYF. The CDR3 DNA is TGTGCCAGCAGCCCATACTCCGAGACCCAGTACTTC.

V usage is TRBV7-9 and J usage is TRBJ1-1; D is perhaps TRBD1 (5 bases). Germline-derived CDR1 and CDR2 are SEHNR and FQNEAQ (reference sequence). This CDR3 comprises 13 residues. V shed 1 base and J shed 10 bases, with 13 bases lying between them. The CDR3 bases are TGTGCCAGCAGCTTAGGGGGGGGAGAGGGAGCTTTCTTT. Encoded protein: CASSLGGGEGAFF.

The chain joins TRBV4-3 to TRBJ1-2, with D possibly matching TRBD1 (6 bases). In germline, CDR1 is LGHNA, CDR2 YSLEER. V lost 0 bases and J 3 bases, leaving 14 bases between the germline ends. The CDR3 contains 16 residues. The CDR3 region is CASSQEAGQWDYGYTF. The CDR3 DNA reads TGCGCCAGCAGCCAAGAGGCCGGACAGTGGGACTATGGCTACACCTTC.

The chain links TRBV7-2 to TRBJ1-2; 10 bases agree with TRBD1. This CDR3 is built from 16 residues. Germline values: CDR1 SGHTA, CDR2 FQGNSA. The trim removed 5 bases at V and 1 base at J, leaving 7 bases unmatched. The CDR3 DNA is TGTGCCAGCAGCACCCGGACAGGGGGAGGTAACTATGGCTACACCTTC. Its protein product is CASSTRTGGGNYGYTF.

The chain joins TRBV19 to TRBJ2-2; D gene uncertain. CDR3 size: 12 residues. Germline CDR1 is LNHDA and CDR2 is SQIVND (reference sequence). V lost 5 bases and J 5 bases, leaving 6 bases between the germline ends. CDR3 loop: CASSRWTGELFF. CDR3 bases: TGTGCCAGTAGTCGGTGGACCGGGGAGCTGTTTTTT.

The chain employs TRBV5-4 and TRBJ1-1; 11 bases line up with TRBD1. This CDR3 region has 14 residues. V was clipped by 5 bases and J by 5 bases; unmatched bases: 5. Per the germline V gene, CDR1 is SGHNT and CDR2 is YYREEE (reference sequence). The CDR3 DNA sequence: TGTGCCAGCAGATCGGACAGGGGGCGAACTGAAGCTTTCTTT. It is translated as CASRSDRGRTEAFF.

CDR3 protein: CASSLGQSNTEAFF. DNA of the CDR3: TGCGCCAGCAGCTTGGGACAATCGAACACTGAAGCTTTCTTT. The chain carries TRBV5-1 and TRBJ1-1; D remains unclear. The V end lost 0 bases, the J end lost 1 base, and 7 bases lay between the germline ends. Germline V gene sequence: CDR1 SGHRS, CDR2 YFSETQ. The CDR3 spans 14 residues.

The rearrangement joins TRBV7-8 to TRBJ2-1, with TRBD1 identical over 9 bases. The ends lost 6 bases at V and 5 bases at J; junction bases unmatched: 2. Per germline, CDR1 SGHVS and CDR2 FQNEAQ. The CDR3 has 13 residues. Here the CDR3 DNA reads TGTGCCAGCAGGGACAGGGGAAACAATGAGCAGTTCTTC. Translated: CASRDRGNNEQFF. Using reference TRBV7-8 and TRBJ2-1 for the parts outside the CDR3, the full variable domain is GAGVSQSPRYKVAKRGQDVALRCDPISGHVSLFWYQQALGQGPEFLTYFQNEAQLDKSGLPSDRFFAERPEGSVSTLKIQRTQQEDSAVYLCASRDRGNNEQFFGPGTRLTVL.